This passage covers 18 T cell receptor beta chains from one sample sequenced in a study of T cell responses to AZD1222 COVID-19 vaccine. Assay used: immunoSEQ multiplex PCR; TCRdb lists only in-frame clones, some missing. This repertoire shows about 60,000 clones, around 80% found once; its top ten account for over 3%. Sequenced here: peripheral blood, sampled 28 days after the second AZD1222 dose. These receptors were collected from an adult who received the AZD1222 COVID-19 vaccine.

This clone was seen a handful of times. This sequence joins TRBV30 and TRBJ1-5; D is uncertain. Germline loops: CDR1 GTSNPN, CDR2 SVGIG (reference sequence). The V end was cut by 3 bases, the J end by 3 bases, with 15 bases between. The CDR3 runs to 15 residues. CDR3 residues: CAWSPVGRNNQPQHF. The CDR3 region has the DNA TGTGCCTGGAGCCCAGTGGGCAGAAACAATCAGCCCCAGCATTTT.

The chain has TRBV7-2 and TRBJ1-2; the D is unclear. The V end lost 1 base, the J end lost 3 bases, and 12 bases lay between the germline ends. The CDR3 has 15 amino acids. The germline V gene has CDR1 SGHTA and CDR2 FQGNSA. The CDR3 here is CASSLVASRDYGYTF. The CDR3 bases are TGTGCCAGCAGCTTAGTGGCGAGTAGGGACTATGGCTACACCTTC.

This chain joins TRBV20-1 and TRBJ1-6, with a weak D call TRBD1 (5 bases). Germline V gene lookup returns CDR1 DFQATT and CDR2 SNEGSKA (reference sequence). Trimming took 1 base from V and 10 from J, leaving 5 bases between them. CDR3 length equals 11 residues. This CDR3 reads CSARGGSPLHF. In DNA, the CDR3 is TGCAGTGCTAGAGGGGGGTCACCCCTCCACTTT.

This chain uses TRBV3-1 (or the pseudogene TRBV3-2) with TRBJ2-7; 11 bases fit TRBD1. V was pared by 4 bases and J by 12 bases, with 5 bases of the junction left unmatched. CDR1 is LGHDT, CDR2 YNNKEL, per germline (reference sequence). The CDR3 contains 12 residues. The CDR3 is CASSPDRGPSYF. The CDR3 nucleotides read TGTGCCAGCAGCCCGGACAGGGGGCCGTCGTACTTC.

The rearrangement joins TRBV18 to TRBJ2-7; 7 positions agree with TRBD2. This CDR3 comprises 14 residues. Per germline, CDR1 KGHSH and CDR2 LQKENI. Germline trimming cut 2 bases from V and 3 bases from J; bases unmatched to any gene: 4. The CDR3 nucleotides read TGTGCCAGCTCACCAAGGGGAGGGAGCTACGAGCAGTACTTC. Translation gives CASSPRGGSYEQYF.

The chain uses TRBV6-6 and TRBJ1-5, with D maybe TRBD1 (6 bases). Between the trimmed V and J ends, which lost 5 bases and 2 bases, there was a span of 19 bases. Per the germline V gene, CDR1 is MNHNY and CDR2 is SVGAGI (reference sequence). The CDR3 loop spans 17 amino acids. This chain's CDR3 is CASSHAGGATGNQPQHF. CDR3 in DNA: TGTGCCAGCAGTCATGCGGGGGGCGCGACCGGCAATCAGCCCCAGCATTTT.

The gene calls are TRBV16 and TRBJ1-1; 9 bases line up with TRBD1. This CDR3 has 13 residues. The germline gives CDR1 KGHSY, CDR2 FQNENV. The J segment lost 12 bases and the V segment lost 2 bases, leaving 7 bases of the junction unmatched. The CDR3 coding sequence is TGTGCCAGCAGCCAACGGGGGACAGGGCGAACTTTCTTT. Residues: CASSQRGTGRTFF.

The CDR3 coding sequence is TGTGCCAGCAGCCCGCCCGGGACATATACCTACGAGCAGTACTTC. It yields the protein CASSPPGTYTYEQYF. The rearrangement uses TRBV5-6 and TRBJ2-7; D perhaps matches TRBD1 (6 bases). The CDR3 has 15 amino acids. Germline loops: CDR1 SGHDT, CDR2 YYEEEE. The V end lost 4 bases, the J end lost 2 bases, and 16 bases lay between the germline ends. The complete variable domain, with remaining parts taken from reference TRBV5-6 and TRBJ2-7, reads DAGVTQSPTHLIKTRGQQVTLRCSPKSGHDTVSWYQQALGQGPQFIFQYYEEEERQRGNFPDRFSGHQFPNYSSELNVNALLLGDSALYLCASSPPGTYTYEQYFGPGTRLTVT.

This chain connects TRBV27 to TRBJ1-2, with D unclear. CDR1 and CDR2 from the germline V gene are MNHEY and SMNVEV (reference sequence). This CDR3 spans 13 amino acids. The ends were cut back, 6 bases at V and 3 bases at J, with 11 bases in the middle. The CDR3 sequence is CASRGPPDYGYTF. In DNA form, the CDR3 reads TGTGCCAGCAGAGGACCCCCGGACTATGGCTACACCTTC.

The V call is TRBV7-6, the J call TRBJ1-6; tentatively, D is TRBD1 (6 bases). The V gene's germline CDR1 is SGHVS and CDR2 FNYEAQ. The CDR3 sequence is 14 residues long. Trimming shortened V by 5 bases and J by 7 bases, and 12 bases separated the two germline ends. CDR3: CASSTRGGNSPLHF. The CDR3 coding sequence is TGTGCCAGCAGCACGAGGGGGGGCAATTCACCCCTCCACTTT.

V gene TRBV19 combines with J gene TRBJ1-2; D is undetermined. The CDR3 runs to 13 residues. Germline CDR1 and CDR2: LNHDA and SQIVND (reference sequence). V was cut by 5 bases and J by 8 bases, with 15 bases left in between. CDR3 sequence: CASSLERFGGYTF. The DNA for the CDR3 is TGTGCCAGTAGTTTGGAACGATTCGGCGGCTACACCTTC.

Within the sample, this clone is medium-sized. The V call is TRBV30, the J call TRBJ2-7; TRBD2 is a possible D gene (5 bases). From germline, CDR1 is GTSNPN and CDR2 SVGIG (reference sequence). The CDR3 is 12 amino acids. With 0 bases removed from V and 3 bases from J, the gap between germline ends came to 6 bases. The CDR3, as DNA: TGTGCCTGGAGTGTTGGGAGCTACGAGCAGTACTTC. Translation: CAWSVGSYEQYF.

This clone was detected only once. The chain joins TRBV24-1 to TRBJ2-1; unclear D gene. Trimming pared 4 bases from V and 12 bases from J, leaving 15 bases between. Per the germline V gene, CDR1 is KGHDR and CDR2 is SFDVKD. The CDR3 spans 13 residues. CDR3: CATSDPTQRGQFF. The CDR3 bases are TGTGCCACCAGTGACCCTACCCAGAGAGGGCAGTTCTTC.

The rearrangement uses TRBV7-9 and TRBJ2-2, with a possible D match to TRBD2 (5 bases). Trimming removed 0 bases at V and 1 base at J, with 9 bases between. This CDR3 region has 16 residues. Germline CDR1 is SEHNR and CDR2 is FQNEAQ (reference sequence). CDR3 in DNA: TGTGCCAGCAGCTTAGCCTCGGGGATGAACACCGGGGAGCTGTTTTTT. Protein product: CASSLASGMNTGELFF.

The chain carries TRBV5-1 and TRBJ2-7; D is tentatively TRBD1 or TRBD2 (5 bases each). This CDR3 has 14 amino acids. CDR1 is SGHRS, CDR2 YFSETQ, per germline. Trimming took 4 bases from V and 5 from J, leaving 16 bases between them. CDR3 amino acids: CASSLGDRGNEQYF. The CDR3 DNA reads as TGCGCCAGCAGCCTGGGGGACCGGGGAAACGAGCAGTACTTC. Together with reference TRBV5-1 and TRBJ2-7, the CDR3 gives the full variable domain: KAGVTQTPRYLIKTRGQQVTLSCSPISGHRSVSWYQQTPGQGLQFLFEYFSETQRNKGNFPGRFSGRQFSNSRSEMNVSTLELGDSALYLCASSLGDRGNEQYFGPGTRLTVT.

The CDR3 loop reads CASSYGREETQYF. The CDR3 nucleotides are TGTGCCAGCAGCTACGGGCGAGAAGAGACCCAGTACTTC. The chain links TRBV7-2 to TRBJ2-5; the D is unclear. CDR3 length: 13 residues. V shed 4 bases and J shed 3 bases, with 9 bases lying between them. CDR1 SGHTA and CDR2 FQGNSA come from the germline V gene. Together with reference TRBV7-2 and TRBJ2-5, the CDR3 gives the full variable domain: GAGVSQSPSNKVTEKGKDVELRCDPISGHTALYWYRQSLGQGLEFLIYFQGNSAPDKSGLPSDRFSAERTGGSVSTLTIQRTQQEDSAVYLCASSYGREETQYFGPGTRLLVL.

The table lists this clone with a count of one. This chain links TRBV11-2 with TRBJ2-5; either TRBD1 or TRBD2 may fit D (5 bases each). CDR1 and CDR2 (germline): SGHAT, FQNNGV. Trimming stripped 4 bases from V and 0 bases from J, with 9 bases between. The CDR3 extends over 14 amino acids. CDR3 sequence: CASSSGANQETQYF. The CDR3 region has the DNA TGTGCCAGCAGCTCCGGGGCCAACCAAGAGACCCAGTACTTC.

The CDR3 protein is CSAKDRGGTGELFF. CDR3 in DNA: TGCAGCGCTAAGGACAGGGGAGGCACCGGGGAGCTGTTTTTT. This chain joins TRBV29-1 and TRBJ2-2, with 9 bases fitting TRBD1. The CDR3 sequence is 14 residues long. The V and J ends lost 7 bases and 4 bases, in that order; junction bases with no gene match: 7. The germline V gene has CDR1 SQVTM and CDR2 ANQGSEA.